These 15 T cell receptor beta chains came from one sample sequenced in a study of blood T cell repertoires in COVID-19. Assay: immunoSEQ multiplex PCR; the TCRdb copy retains only in-frame clones and omits some. The repertoire has 300,000 to 450,000 clones, 88% of them found once; the top ten carry under 1.2%. Material for sequencing was PBMCs or T cells enriched from blood (not recorded which). These receptors all come from a woman in her twenties or thirties who had been exposed to COVID-19.

The chain has TRBV30 and TRBJ1-4; 7 bases fit TRBD1. J lost 6 bases, V lost 2 bases, and 15 bases had no gene match. This CDR3 is 17 amino acids long. The V gene's germline CDR1 is GTSNPN and CDR2 SVGIG (reference sequence). The CDR3 sequence: CAWSRTGVLGSDEKLFF. The CDR3 DNA follows: TGTGCCTGGAGTAGGACAGGTGTTTTAGGCAGCGATGAAAAACTGTTTTTT.

J is TRBJ2-1 and V is TRBV3-1 (or the pseudogene TRBV3-2); 11 bases align to TRBD2. The CDR3 length is 16 residues. V lost 5 bases and J lost 7; bases outside the gene matches: 10. CDR1 is LGHDT, CDR2 YNNKEL, per germline (reference sequence). The CDR3 here is CASSGLAGSSGNEQFF. CDR3 sequence (DNA): TGTGCCAGCAGCGGACTAGCGGGCTCGTCGGGTAATGAGCAGTTCTTC.

The chain recombines TRBV7-6 with TRBJ2-1; D uncertain. This CDR3 has 16 amino acids. Germline V CDR1 and CDR2: SGHVS, FNYEAQ. Trimming took 2 bases from V and 1 from J, leaving 12 bases between them. The CDR3 reads CASSLTNAESYNEQFF. The CDR3 DNA reads TGTGCCAGCAGCTTAACTAATGCAGAATCCTACAATGAGCAGTTCTTC.

The chain uses TRBV24-1 and TRBJ2-2; D ambiguous. This CDR3 comprises 16 residues. CDR1 is KGHDR, CDR2 SFDVKD, per germline. V gave up 0 bases and J gave up 1 base, with 8 bases separating them. CDR3 region: CATSDLAYLNTGELFF. DNA of the CDR3: TGTGCCACCAGTGATTTGGCCTACTTGAACACCGGGGAGCTGTTTTTT.

The chain is built from TRBV28 and TRBJ1-5; no reliable D call. The V gene's germline CDR1 is MDHEN and CDR2 SYDVKM. Trimming shortened V by 5 bases and J by 6 bases, and 11 bases separated the two germline ends. The length of the CDR3 is 13 residues. The CDR3 protein is CASSRRGGQPQHF. In DNA form, the CDR3 reads TGTGCCAGCAGTCGTCGGGGTGGTCAGCCCCAGCATTTT. The variable domain in full, with the rest retrieved from reference TRBV28 and TRBJ1-5, is DVKVTQSSRYLVKRTGEKVFLECVQDMDHENMFWYRQDPGLGLRLIYFSYDVKMKEKGDIPEGYSVSREKKERFSLILESASTNQTSMYLCASSRRGGQPQHFGDGTRLSIL.

DNA of the CDR3: TGTGCCAGCAGATCGAACTATGGCTACACCTTC. It translates to CASRSNYGYTF. J is TRBJ1-2 and V is TRBV7-9; D unclear. The CDR3 has 11 residues. Germline V gene lookup returns CDR1 SEHNR and CDR2 FQNEAQ (reference sequence). V shed 6 bases and J shed 2 bases, with 4 bases lying between them.

The chain carries TRBV6-5 and TRBJ2-2, with D possibly matching TRBD1 (5 bases). Germline values: CDR1 MNHEY, CDR2 SVGAGI. This CDR3 region has 14 residues. V gave up 6 bases and J gave up 1 base, with 9 bases separating them. CDR3 sequence reads: CASSRTGNTGELFF. In DNA, the CDR3 is TGTGCCAGCAGCAGAACAGGGAACACCGGGGAGCTGTTTTTT.

The V and J genes are TRBV6-5 and TRBJ2-3; 10 bases line up with TRBD2. V lost 11 bases to trimming and J lost 7 bases; unmatched junction nucleotides: 15. Germline lookup yields CDR1 MNHEY and CDR2 SVGAGI. The length of the CDR3 is 15 residues. CDR3 protein: CAARPKAGGLHTQYF. CDR3 DNA sequence: TGTGCCGCAAGACCCAAAGCGGGAGGGCTCCATACGCAGTATTTT.

V is TRBV28 and J is TRBJ2-1; possibly TRBD2 for D (5 bases). This CDR3 region has 12 residues. Per germline, CDR1 MDHEN and CDR2 SYDVKM. V lost 7 bases, J lost 15 bases, and 19 bases lay in between. The DNA of the CDR3 is TGTGCCAGCACCAGCCTCCGGGGAATAGGGTTCTTC. This gives the protein CASTSLRGIGFF.

The V and J genes are TRBV11-2 and TRBJ1-1; D call uncertain. The length of the CDR3 is 15 residues. Trimming removed 1 base at V and 0 bases at J, with 9 bases between. The germline V gene has CDR1 SGHAT and CDR2 FQNNGV. Written as DNA, the CDR3 is TGTGCCAGCAGCTTAGCTGGGAGGTTGAACACTGAAGCTTTCTTT. Protein sequence: CASSLAGRLNTEAFF. The full variable domain, rest sourced from reference TRBV11-2 and TRBJ1-1, is EAGVAQSPRYKIIEKRQSVAFWCNPISGHATLYWYQQILGQGPKLLIQFQNNGVVDDSQLPKDRFSAERLKGVDSTLKIQPAKLEDSAVYLCASSLAGRLNTEAFFGQGTRLTVV.

The chain combines TRBV19 with TRBJ2-3; 8 positions match TRBD2. The CDR3 is 16 amino acids. With V trimmed by 8 bases and J by 4 bases, 14 bases remained unmatched. The germline V gene has CDR1 LNHDA and CDR2 SQIVND (reference sequence). The CDR3 DNA sequence: TGTGCCAGTGGCCAAAAACGGGGGGGGGCCGCAGATACGCAGTATTTT. This sequence encodes CASGQKRGGAADTQYF.

This clone was counted only a few times. The chain carries TRBV7-9 and TRBJ2-7, with 12 positions matching TRBD1. CDR1 is SEHNR and CDR2 is FQNEAQ in the germline V gene (reference sequence). After removal of 1 base from V and 6 bases from J, the junction contained 4 bases not matched to a gene. This CDR3 comprises 15 residues. The CDR3 region is CASSLEGQGAGEQYF. The CDR3 DNA follows: TGTGCCAGCAGCTTAGAGGGACAGGGGGCAGGCGAGCAGTACTTC.

The V gene is TRBV28, the J gene TRBJ1-6, with TRBD1 as a possible D gene (5 bases). This CDR3 is built from 15 residues. The germline V gene encodes CDR1 MDHEN and CDR2 SYDVKM. Trimming stripped 7 bases from V and 5 bases from J, with 15 bases between. The CDR3 here is CASIPGGSDNSPLHF. The CDR3 nucleotides are TGTGCCAGCATCCCCGGGGGGTCCGATAATTCACCCCTCCACTTT. Full variable domain (remainder filled in from reference TRBV28 and TRBJ1-6): DVKVTQSSRYLVKRTGEKVFLECVQDMDHENMFWYRQDPGLGLRLIYFSYDVKMKEKGDIPEGYSVSREKKERFSLILESASTNQTSMYLCASIPGGSDNSPLHFGNGTRLTVT.

The chain uses TRBV21-1 and TRBJ1-5; whether TRBD1, the table's D call, matches the DNA was not checked. TRBV21-1 is recorded as a pseudogene. The CDR3 spans 12 residues. The CDR3 sequence: CASSKGPQPQHF. The CDR3 DNA reads as TGTGCCAGCAGCAAGGGCCCTCAGCCCCAGCATTTT.

The J gene is TRBJ2-3, the V gene TRBV9; the D gene is possibly TRBD2 (6 bases). The CDR3 extends over 16 amino acids. Germline lookup yields CDR1 SGDLS and CDR2 YYNGEE. Deletions cut 1 base from V and 2 bases from J, with 14 bases between. In DNA, the CDR3 is TGTGCCAGCAGCGTATATGGCGGGGCCACCACAGATACGCAGTATTTT. As protein: CASSVYGGATTDTQYF. Supplemented by reference TRBV9 and TRBJ2-3, the full variable domain reads DSGVTQTPKHLITATGQRVTLRCSPRSGDLSVYWYQQSLDQGLQFLIQYYNGEERAKGNILERFSAQQFPDLHSELNLSSLELGDSALYFCASSVYGGATTDTQYFGPGTRLTVL.